The 11 T cell receptor beta chains listed next were all sequenced from one sample in a study of early T cells in non-severe SARS-CoV-2 infection. From the 5' RACE reads, TCRdb called clonotypes with MiXCR, one entry per CDR3 protein. The profile covers approximately 77,000 distinct CDR3 sequences, with about a sixth appearing a single time and around 12% taken by the ten largest. Sample: whole blood. The receptors shown here come from an adult who was a healthcare worker with PCR-confirmed SARS-CoV-2 infection or an uninfected control (not recorded which).

In this sample, this clonotype turned up many times. The CDR3 sequence: CASSPRTGGPGELFF. The CDR3 nucleotides read TGTGCCAGCAGCCCGCGGACAGGGGGCCCCGGGGAGCTGTTTTTT. The chain employs TRBV11-3 and TRBJ2-2, with 11 bases matching TRBD1. Looked up from germline, CDR1 is SGHNT and CDR2 is YENEEA. J was trimmed by 6 bases and V by 5 bases; bases with no gene match: 5. The CDR3 is made up of 15 amino acids.

The CDR3 protein is CASSSTVGNTIYF. The CDR3 DNA follows: TGTGCCAGCAGCTCGACAGTGGGAAACACCATATATTTT. The rearrangement uses TRBV7-8 and TRBJ1-3; tentative D call: TRBD1 (5 bases). The germline V gene encodes CDR1 SGHVS and CDR2 FQNEAQ. The CDR3 sequence is 13 residues long. V was pared by 4 bases and J by 4 bases, with 8 bases between. Based on the CDR3 plus reference TRBV7-8 and TRBJ1-3, the full variable domain is GAGVSQSPRYKVAKRGQDVALRCDPISGHVSLFWYQQALGQGPEFLTYFQNEAQLDKSGLPSDRFFAERPEGSVSTLKIQRTQQEDSAVYLCASSSTVGNTIYFGEGSWLTVV.

The chain combines TRBV2 with TRBJ2-2; 7 nucleotides align to TRBD1. Germline trimming cut 6 bases from V and 1 base from J; bases unmatched to any gene: 5. The CDR3 is made up of 15 amino acids. Germline loops: CDR1 SNHLY, CDR2 FYNNEI. In nucleotides, the CDR3 is TGTGCCAGCAGCGACAGGGAAGAGAACACCGGGGAGCTGTTTTTT. Protein sequence: CASSDREENTGELFF.

At least ten counts were recorded for this clonotype. The rearrangement links TRBV7-2 to TRBJ2-2, with 9 bases aligning to TRBD2. Germline V CDR1 and CDR2: SGHTA, FQGNSA. This CDR3 comprises 18 residues. V dropped 1 base and J dropped 0; count of bases not matched to a gene: 6. CDR3 coding DNA: TGTGCCAGCAGCTTAGGGTGGGGACTAGCTACGAACACCGGGGAGCTGTTTTTT. This sequence encodes CASSLGWGLATNTGELFF.

The V gene is TRBV3-2, the J gene TRBJ1-1; no check of the table's D call, TRBD1, against the DNA was made. TRBV3-2 is given as a pseudogene. This CDR3 has 15 residues. The CDR3 coding sequence is TGTGCCAGCAGCCAAGATTCGGGGGGGAACACTGAAGCTTTCTTT. This encodes CASSQDSGGNTEAFF.

This chain uses TRBV7-2 with TRBJ2-1; 9 bases are shared with TRBD1. V trimming: 4 bases; J trimming: 16 bases; junction bases outside the gene matches: 11. The CDR3 is made up of 13 amino acids. The germline gives CDR1 SGHTA, CDR2 FQGNSA. CDR3 DNA sequence: TGTGCCAGCAGCTCCGAAGGCGGACAGGGGTTTTTCTTC. This sequence encodes CASSSEGGQGFFF.

The table lists this clonotype with a few counts. The CDR3 sequence is CSASLGASSYNEQFF. CDR3 nucleotides: TGCAGTGCTAGCTTGGGGGCGAGCTCCTACAATGAGCAGTTCTTC. The V call is TRBV20-1, the J call TRBJ2-1, with D maybe TRBD1 (6 bases). With 3 bases removed from V and 0 bases from J, the gap between germline ends came to 12 bases. This CDR3 has 15 residues. The germline V gene has CDR1 DFQATT and CDR2 SNEGSKA (reference sequence).

In its sample, this clonotype was seen many times. This chain connects TRBV27 to TRBJ2-3, with TRBD1 matching 9 bases. CDR1 is MNHEY, CDR2 SMNVEV, per germline (reference sequence). The J segment lost 10 bases and the V segment lost 4 bases, leaving 9 bases of the junction unmatched. CDR3 size: 14 residues. The CDR3 DNA reads as TGTGCCAGCAGTTCCTCGACAGGGGGGTCGGCGCAGTATTTT. It codes for CASSSSTGGSAQYF.

This chain joins TRBV19 and TRBJ1-5, with 10 nucleotides matching TRBD1. CDR1 is LNHDA and CDR2 is SQIVND in the germline V gene (reference sequence). Unmatched junction bases numbered 7, after V lost 6 bases and J lost 5 bases. The CDR3 consists of 15 residues. This chain's CDR3 is CASRTRDRGDQPQHF. The CDR3 DNA reads TGTGCCAGTAGGACCCGGGACAGGGGAGATCAGCCCCAGCATTTT.

This clonotype came up a few times. The chain recombines TRBV3-1 with TRBJ2-2; TRBD1 is a possible D gene (6 bases). Between the trimmed V and J ends, which lost 1 base and 9 bases, there was a span of 12 bases. This CDR3 has 14 residues. Looked up from germline, CDR1 is LGHDT and CDR2 is YNNKEL (reference sequence). This CDR3 reads CASSQGSQGRELFF. The CDR3 coding sequence is TGTGCCAGCAGCCAAGGGTCGCAGGGGCGGGAGCTGTTTTTT.

Only a few counts were recorded for this clonotype. The chain couples TRBV5-8 to TRBJ1-1; D unclear. Trimming pared 4 bases from V and 5 bases from J, leaving 18 bases between. The CDR3 has 15 amino acids. Germline loops: CDR1 SGHTS, CDR2 YDEGEE. In nucleotides, the CDR3 is TGTGCCAGCAGCCCTTTTGTAGGAGGAAATACTGAAGCTTTCTTT. Translated, it gives CASSPFVGGNTEAFF. The full variable domain, completed using reference TRBV5-8 and TRBJ1-1, is EAGVTQSPTHLIKTRGQQATLRCSPISGHTSVYWYQQALGLGLQFLLWYDEGEERNRGNFPPRFSGRQFPNYSSELNVNALELEDSALYLCASSPFVGGNTEAFFGQGTRLTVV.